Detailed here is one T cell receptor (beta chain). There are a few counts of this clone. Its antigen remains undetermined. Within one base of it there is no much larger clone, and no base qualities were kept. The sample comes from a study of T cell changes during pregnancy in multiple sclerosis (dated by TCRdb to about 2019). About the study as a whole: The study looked at changes in the T cell repertoire across pregnancy in women with multiple sclerosis.

V is reduced by 5 bases and J by 4 bases, leaving a spacing of 15 bases between them. Spanning cysteine to phenylalanine, the CDR3 consists of 15 amino acids. The read is trimmed to its CDR3 DNA, 45 bases read in frame from base 1. CDR1 SGHTA and CDR2 FQGNSA were looked up in the germline V gene. Library preparation used the immunoSEQ multiplex PCR assay. In its TCRdb copy, this immuneACCESS table keeps in-frame sequences only and misses some clones. Where compared with another copy, unresolved V genes explain less than half of these, and the others have no known cause. The sample profile shows tens of thousands of clones; 93% of them were found once. The ten largest clones represent around 1.7% of the sample.

The source is a female donor with multiple sclerosis, enrolled in a pregnancy study. Recombination linked TRBV7-2 to TRBJ2-1, and the D gene may be TRBD1, 6 bases matching. The source was peripheral blood, collected after pregnancy. The CDR3 reads CASSPEGTNYNEQFF. The nucleotide sequence is TGTGCCAGCAGCCCAGAAGGGACAAATTACAATGAGCAGTTCTTC.